Listed below are T cell receptor beta chains from one sample, sequenced in a study of CD8 T cells in ankylosing spondylitis. TCRdb passed the 5' RACE reads through MiXCR, listing each CDR3 protein once. The profile shows around 230,000 distinct CDR3 sequences, roughly 8.6% of them singletons. The specimen was blood, either unsorted or a sorted T cell fraction (not recorded which). The receptors derive from a male donor with ankylosing spondylitis or in good health (not recorded which). CDR3s leave out the opening cysteine and the closing phenylalanine or tryptophan. Clone size is shown for a subset of rows, as once, few, many or a class of expanded clone.

clone size	J gene	V gene	CDR3 protein
many	TRBJ1-4	TRBV12-3/TRBV12-4	ASSTWGATGEKLF
few	TRBJ2-2	TRBV27	ASSLWGDTGELF
few	TRBJ1-1	TRBV20-1	SARWADGTEAF
many	TRBJ2-2	TRBV5-1	ASTWEGLAGPTGELF
few	TRBJ2-7	TRBV7-9	ASSEGGGYTYEQY
many	TRBJ1-5	TRBV20-1	SASRADQPQH
many	TRBJ1-2	TRBV20-1	SARVRGLNYGYT
many	TRBJ1-4	TRBV9	ASSVGAGSLAKSEKLF
few	TRBJ2-1	TRBV20-1	SASLREGEQF
.	TRBJ1-1	TRBV5-1	ASSPGQAAMAAF
many	TRBJ2-5	TRBV9	ASSVEGSQETQY
many	TRBJ1-1	TRBV6-2/TRBV6-3	ASSHNMNTEAF